The 14 T cell receptor beta chains given below trace back to one sample, sequenced in a study of blood T cell repertoires in COVID-19. TCRdb's table, derived via immunoSEQ multiplex PCR, lists solely in-frame clones and lacks some. The profile shows 290,000 or so clones, more than 85% of them singletons. The source material was peripheral blood. These receptors originate from a man between 65 and 80 years old with acute or convalescent COVID-19.

This clone has more than one count but fewer than ten. The chain uses TRBV7-2 and TRBJ2-2, with TRBD1 matching 8 bases. The junction had 9 bases not matched to a gene; V was cut back by 8 bases and J by 4 bases. The germline gives CDR1 SGHTA, CDR2 FQGNSA. This CDR3 is built from 15 residues. The CDR3 loop reads CASFSGQASTGELFF. Here the CDR3 DNA reads TGTGCCAGCTTCTCGGGACAGGCTTCCACCGGGGAGCTGTTTTTT.

The V gene is TRBV7-8, the J gene TRBJ1-2; maybe TRBD1 (6 bases). Trimming took 0 bases from V and 7 from J, leaving 12 bases between them. This CDR3 has 14 residues. The V gene's germline CDR1 is SGHVS and CDR2 FQNEAQ. The CDR3 reads CASSLAGAGAGYTF. The DNA for the CDR3 is TGTGCCAGCAGCTTAGCTGGGGCAGGGGCTGGCTACACCTTC.

In this sample, this clone turned up once. V usage is TRBV28 and J usage is TRBJ1-5; D remains unclear. Germline V gene data show CDR1 as MDHEN and CDR2 as SYDVKM. Trimming pared 8 bases from V and 0 bases from J, leaving 5 bases between. The CDR3 loop spans 12 amino acids. The CDR3 region is CASHYSNQPQHF. CDR3 DNA sequence: TGTGCCAGCCACTATAGCAATCAGCCCCAGCATTTT.

The chain joins TRBV12-3 or TRBV12-4 to TRBJ2-7; D might be TRBD1 (5 bases). CDR3 length equals 13 residues. The V end lost 7 bases, the J end lost 2 bases, and 12 bases lay between the germline ends. The CDR3 nucleotides are TGTGCCAGCACAGGGCACGCAACCTACGAGCAGTACTTC. It yields the protein CASTGHATYEQYF.

The rearrangement joins TRBV18 to TRBJ2-1; perhaps TRBD1 as D (5 bases). The CDR3 extends over 14 amino acids. The V gene lost 1 base and the J gene lost 6 bases, with 10 bases spanning the gap. Looked up from germline, CDR1 is KGHSH and CDR2 is LQKENI. CDR3 nucleotide sequence: TGTGCCAGCTCACCACAACAGGCGACCAATGAGCAGTTCTTC. Residues: CASSPQQATNEQFF. The complete variable domain, with remaining parts taken from reference TRBV18 and TRBJ2-1, reads NAGVMQNPRHLVRRRGQEARLRCSPMKGHSHVYWYRQLPEEGLKFMVYLQKENIIDESGMPKERFSAEFPKEGPSILRIQQVVRGDSAAYFCASSPQQATNEQFFGPGTRLTVL.

This sequence joins TRBV28 and TRBJ2-7, with 7 bases lining up with TRBD2. In germline, CDR1 is MDHEN, CDR2 SYDVKM. V lost 5 bases to trimming and J lost 2 bases; unmatched junction nucleotides: 12. The CDR3 spans 16 residues. CDR3 region: CASSPGGREVAYEQYF. Here the CDR3 DNA reads TGTGCCAGCAGTCCCGGGGGGAGGGAGGTGGCCTACGAGCAGTACTTC.

V usage is TRBV6-2 or TRBV6-3 and J usage is TRBJ1-5, with D maybe TRBD1 (5 bases). Germline CDR1 reads MNHEY; CDR2 reads SVGEGT. Trimming cost V 5 bases and J 0 bases, with 17 bases left between them. The CDR3 is 17 amino acids. CDR3 bases: TGTGCCAGCAGTGTCCGGCAGGGAGGGTATAGCAATCAGCCCCAGCATTTT. Translated: CASSVRQGGYSNQPQHF.

The chain is built from TRBV11-3 and TRBJ2-7; 9 bases are shared with TRBD1. This CDR3 is 14 amino acids long. J lost 4 bases, V lost 5 bases, and 6 bases had no gene match. Germline values: CDR1 SGHNT, CDR2 YENEEA. CDR3 sequence (DNA): TGTGCCAGCAGCCCCCGGGACAGGGAATACGAGCAGTACTTC. It codes for CASSPRDREYEQYF.

The genes are TRBV5-4 and TRBJ2-7, with 11 positions matching TRBD1. The germline CDR1 and CDR2 sequences are SGHNT and YYREEE (reference sequence). This CDR3 spans 17 amino acids. V lost 3 bases to trimming and J lost 3 bases; unmatched junction nucleotides: 11. The CDR3, as DNA: TGTGCCAGCAGCTCGGCCCCACCGGGACAGGGGGACTACGAGCAGTACTTC. The encoded protein is CASSSAPPGQGDYEQYF.

The chain couples TRBV3-1 (or the pseudogene TRBV3-2) to TRBJ1-2; D is unresolved. The CDR3 spans 13 residues. Germline CDR1 reads LGHDT; CDR2 reads YNNKEL (reference sequence). V lost 5 bases and J lost 5, with 12 bases in between. CDR3 amino acids: CASSFDTFYGYTF. The CDR3 coding sequence is TGTGCCAGCAGCTTTGACACGTTTTATGGCTACACCTTC.

V gene TRBV5-4 combines with J gene TRBJ1-4, with TRBD1 matching 7 bases. CDR3 length: 16 residues. The V gene's germline CDR1 is SGHNT and CDR2 YYREEE (reference sequence). J lost 5 bases, V lost 2 bases, and 9 bases had no gene match. The CDR3 DNA sequence: TGTGCCAGCAGCTTCGCTGACAGGGTTGGGAATGAAAAACTGTTTTTT. This sequence encodes CASSFADRVGNEKLFF. Combining the CDR3 with reference TRBV5-4 and TRBJ1-4 gives the whole variable domain ETGVTQSPTHLIKTRGQQVTLRCSSQSGHNTVSWYQQALGQGPQFIFQYYREEENGRGNFPPRFSGLQFPNYSSELNVNALELDDSALYLCASSFADRVGNEKLFFGSGTQLSVL.

The chain employs TRBV7-2 and TRBJ2-3; possible D gene TRBD1, 6 bases. Deletions cut 5 bases from V and 4 bases from J, with 13 bases between. The germline gives CDR1 SGHTA, CDR2 FQGNSA. CDR3 size: 14 residues. CDR3 amino acids: CASSIRQAADTQYF. The CDR3 DNA reads TGTGCCAGCAGCATTAGACAGGCCGCAGATACGCAGTATTTT.

This chain joins TRBV18 and TRBJ2-5; the D gene is possibly TRBD1 (5 bases). CDR1 and CDR2 (germline): KGHSH, LQKENI. The V end was cut by 3 bases, the J end by 3 bases, with 8 bases between. The CDR3 is 13 residues long. The CDR3 DNA reads TGTGCCAGCTCACCGGCAGGGAAAGAGACCCAGTACTTC. This gives the protein CASSPAGKETQYF.

The V gene is TRBV6-6, the J gene TRBJ1-3; TRBD1 agrees at 8 bases. Germline-derived CDR1 and CDR2 are MNHNY and SVGAGI (reference sequence). CDR3 length equals 15 residues. Trimming cost V 10 bases and J 0 bases; bases outside gene matches: 8. The CDR3 coding sequence is TGTGCCATTTCCCTTGGACAGGGCTCTGGAAACACCATATATTTT. Protein: CAISLGQGSGNTIYF.